The 17 T cell receptor beta chains presented below share a single source sample, sequenced in a study of OX40 agonist ivuxolimab in advanced cancers. The protocol was immunoSEQ multiplex PCR, while the TCRdb copy is restricted to in-frame clones and leaves out a portion. The profile shows tens of thousands of clones, approximately 88% of them singletons. Specimen: CD4+ or CD8+ T cells sorted from blood, collected in a trial of the OX40 agonist ivuxolimab. These receptors were taken from an adult with an advanced solid tumor such as melanoma, head and neck, liver or kidney cancer.

The chain has TRBV28 and TRBJ2-1; 9 bases are shared with TRBD1. The length of the CDR3 is 17 residues. V shed 1 base and J 7 bases; nucleotides not matched to a gene: 11. CDR1 and CDR2 from the germline V gene are MDHEN and SYDVKM. The CDR3 region has the DNA TGTGCCAGCAGTTTATCGGGTACAGGGGGCAGGCGGAATGAGCAGTTCTTC. It translates to CASSLSGTGGRRNEQFF.

This clone was seen a single time. The chain employs TRBV10-1 and TRBJ2-3; 7 bases map to TRBD1. V dropped 5 bases and J dropped 0; count of bases not matched to a gene: 2. From germline, CDR1 is WNHNN and CDR2 SYGVQD (reference sequence). The CDR3 spans 14 residues. In DNA, the CDR3 is TGCGCCAGCAGTAACAGGGGCAGCACAGATACGCAGTATTTT. Its protein is CASSNRGSTDTQYF.

The chain recombines TRBV10-3 with TRBJ2-7, with 9 bases lining up with TRBD1. The CDR3 runs 15 residues. After removal of 4 bases from V and 4 bases from J, the junction contained 8 bases not matched to a gene. From germline, CDR1 is ENHRY and CDR2 SYGVKD. The CDR3 DNA reads as TGTGCCATCAGTGGCGGGACAGGGCAATCGTACGAGCAGTACTTC. It is translated as CAISGGTGQSYEQYF.

The genes are TRBV14 and TRBJ1-2, with D possibly matching TRBD1 (5 bases). Trimming removed 0 bases from V and 1 base from J, with 9 bases in between. CDR1 and CDR2 from the germline V gene are SGHDN and FVKESK. The CDR3 has 15 amino acids. The CDR3 spells CASSQEGQGNYGYTF. CDR3 DNA sequence: TGTGCCAGCAGCCAAGAAGGTCAGGGTAACTATGGCTACACCTTC.

The chain employs TRBV25-1 and TRBJ2-2; possibly TRBD2 for D (6 bases). V was pared by 0 bases and J by 4 bases, with 12 bases between. The CDR3 totals 16 residues. Germline V lookup: CDR1 MGHDK, CDR2 SYGVNS. CDR3 sequence: CASSEYGGRVTGELFF. As DNA, the CDR3 is TGTGCCAGCAGTGAATACGGAGGGCGCGTCACCGGGGAGCTGTTTTTT.

V is TRBV18 and J is TRBJ1-5; 7 bases fit TRBD1. The CDR3 has 14 amino acids. Germline V gene sequence: CDR1 KGHSH, CDR2 LQKENI. V shed 3 bases and J 4 bases; nucleotides not matched to a gene: 3. The CDR3, as DNA: TGTGCCAGCTCACCCGGACAGGAGAATCAGCCCCAGCATTTT. This codes for CASSPGQENQPQHF.

The chain employs TRBV4-1 and TRBJ2-7, with D tentatively TRBD1 (6 bases). This CDR3 spans 14 amino acids. From germline, CDR1 is MGHRA and CDR2 YSYEKL. V was cut by 0 bases and J by 7 bases, with 13 bases left in between. CDR3 amino acids: CASSQDPGTPEQYF. CDR3 nucleotide sequence: TGCGCCAGCAGCCAAGATCCCGGGACACCTGAGCAGTACTTC.

This clone showed up just a few times. The chain employs TRBV4-1 and TRBJ1-2; D is unclear. The germline CDR1 and CDR2 sequences are MGHRA and YSYEKL. The CDR3 is made up of 10 amino acids. V was shortened by 4 bases and J by 8 bases, with 5 bases between the two germline ends. The CDR3 spells CASSRLGYTF. CDR3 sequence (DNA): TGCGCCAGCAGCCGTCTCGGCTACACCTTC.

The chain has TRBV7-3 and TRBJ2-5, with D possibly being TRBD2 (6 bases). The V gene lost 2 bases and the J gene lost 4 bases, with 17 bases spanning the gap. Germline lookup yields CDR1 SGHTA and CDR2 FQGTGA. The CDR3 runs 16 residues. The CDR3 nucleotides read TGTGCCAGCAGCTTAGGGGCCGCGGGAATGGTAGAGACCCAGTACTTC. Its protein is CASSLGAAGMVETQYF. Full variable domain (rest looked up from reference TRBV7-3 and TRBJ2-5): GAGVSQTPSNKVTEKGKYVELRCDPISGHTALYWYRQSLGQGPEFLIYFQGTGAADDSGLPNDRFFAVRPEGSVSTLKIQRTERGDSAVYLCASSLGAAGMVETQYFGPGTRLLVL.

This chain links TRBV6-5 with TRBJ2-2; no firm D call. Per germline, CDR1 MNHEY and CDR2 SVGAGI. The CDR3 runs 14 residues. With 6 bases removed from V and 3 bases from J, the gap between germline ends came to 11 bases. CDR3 in amino acids: CASRKEKDTGELFF. In DNA form, the CDR3 reads TGTGCCAGCAGGAAGGAAAAGGACACCGGGGAGCTGTTTTTT.

The chain carries TRBV10-1 and TRBJ1-2, with no clear D. There are 10 residues in the CDR3. Germline V CDR1 and CDR2: WNHNN, SYGVQD (reference sequence). Trimming shortened V by 8 bases and J by 5 bases, and 6 bases separated the two germline ends. The CDR3 DNA is TGCGCCAGCGGAGATTATGGCTACACCTTC. Its protein product is CASGDYGYTF.

The CDR3 region has the DNA TGTGCCAGCAGCTCTTGGACTAGCGGGGTCTACGAGCAGTACTTC. Its protein product is CASSSWTSGVYEQYF. The chain recombines TRBV7-2 with TRBJ2-7, with 12 bases matching TRBD2. CDR3 length: 15 residues. The junction had 4 bases not matched to a gene; V was cut back by 4 bases and J by 3 bases. Germline V CDR1 and CDR2: SGHTA, FQGNSA. Using reference TRBV7-2 and TRBJ2-7 for the parts outside the CDR3, the full variable domain is GAGVSQSPSNKVTEKGKDVELRCDPISGHTALYWYRQSLGQGLEFLIYFQGNSAPDKSGLPSDRFSAERTGGSVSTLTIQRTQQEDSAVYLCASSSWTSGVYEQYFGPGTRLTVT.

The chain combines TRBV7-3 with TRBJ2-5, with D perhaps matching TRBD1 (5 bases). Between the trimmed V and J ends, which lost 4 bases and 5 bases, there was a span of 11 bases. CDR3 length: 13 residues. Germline V gives CDR1 SGHTA, CDR2 FQGTGA. The CDR3 DNA follows: TGTGCCAGCAGCTCCCGCCCAGGGGAGACCCAGTACTTC. This translates into CASSSRPGETQYF.

V and J are TRBV18 and TRBJ1-2; D uncertain. V shed 4 bases and J shed 2 bases, with 5 bases lying between them. The V gene's germline CDR1 is KGHSH and CDR2 LQKENI. The CDR3 is 12 residues long. The CDR3 region is CASSQTNYGYTF. CDR3 nucleotides: TGTGCCAGCTCACAGACCAACTATGGCTACACCTTC.

This clone came up once. The V gene is TRBV5-8, the J gene TRBJ2-1; D might be TRBD1 (6 bases). Germline CDR1 reads SGHTS; CDR2 reads YDEGEE. V lost 7 bases and J lost 5, with 19 bases in between. This CDR3 is built from 15 residues. DNA for the CDR3: TGTGCCAGCTCGGCGCAGGGGACCATACACAATGAGCAGTTCTTC. The encoded protein is CASSAQGTIHNEQFF.

This chain links TRBV30 with TRBJ2-7, with TRBD2 identical over 9 bases. V dropped 5 bases and J dropped 1; count of bases not matched to a gene: 12. The germline V gene has CDR1 GTSNPN and CDR2 SVGIG (reference sequence). The CDR3 has 16 residues. CDR3 sequence: CAWSPGERGVSYEQYF. CDR3 sequence (DNA): TGTGCCTGGTCTCCCGGGGAGCGGGGGGTATCCTACGAGCAGTACTTC.

This clone was picked up a small number of times. This rearrangement joins TRBV4-3 to TRBJ1-2; tentative D call: TRBD1 (5 bases). The CDR3 spans 14 residues. Trimming removed 0 bases at V and 8 bases at J, with 13 bases between. The germline CDR1 and CDR2 sequences are LGHNA and YSLEER. CDR3 nucleotide sequence: TGCGCCAGCAGCCAAGAATACAGGTCGGGGGGCTACACCTTC. Translated, it gives CASSQEYRSGGYTF.